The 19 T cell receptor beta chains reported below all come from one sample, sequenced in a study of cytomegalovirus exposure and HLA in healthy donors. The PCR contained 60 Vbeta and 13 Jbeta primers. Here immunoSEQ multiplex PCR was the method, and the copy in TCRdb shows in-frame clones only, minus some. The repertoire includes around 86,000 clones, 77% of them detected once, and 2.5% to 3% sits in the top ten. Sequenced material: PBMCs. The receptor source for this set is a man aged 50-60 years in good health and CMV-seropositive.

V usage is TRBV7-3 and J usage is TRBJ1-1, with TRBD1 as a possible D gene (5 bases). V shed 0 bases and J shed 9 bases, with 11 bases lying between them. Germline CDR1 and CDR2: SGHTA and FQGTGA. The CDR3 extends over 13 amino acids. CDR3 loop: CASSLTTANQAFF. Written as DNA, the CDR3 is TGTGCCAGCAGCTTAACGACAGCTAACCAAGCTTTCTTT. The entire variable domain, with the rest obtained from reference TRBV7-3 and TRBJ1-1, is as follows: GAGVSQTPSNKVTEKGKYVELRCDPISGHTALYWYRQSLGQGPEFLIYFQGTGAADDSGLPNDRFFAVRPEGSVSTLKIQRTERGDSAVYLCASSLTTANQAFFGQGTRLTVV.

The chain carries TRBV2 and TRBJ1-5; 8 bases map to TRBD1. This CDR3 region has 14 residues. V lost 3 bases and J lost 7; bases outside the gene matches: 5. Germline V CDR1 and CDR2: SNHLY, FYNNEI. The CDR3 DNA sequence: TGTGCCAGCAGTGATACAGGGGGGTTCCAGCCCCAGCATTTT. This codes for CASSDTGGFQPQHF.

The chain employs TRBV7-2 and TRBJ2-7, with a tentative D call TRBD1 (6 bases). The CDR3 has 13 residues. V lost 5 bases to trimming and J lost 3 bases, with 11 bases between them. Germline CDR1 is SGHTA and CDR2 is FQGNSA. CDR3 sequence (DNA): TGTGCCAGCAGCCCCCAGGGGAACTACGAGCAGTACTTC. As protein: CASSPQGNYEQYF. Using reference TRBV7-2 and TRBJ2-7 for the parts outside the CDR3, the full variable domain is GAGVSQSPSNKVTEKGKDVELRCDPISGHTALYWYRQSLGQGLEFLIYFQGNSAPDKSGLPSDRFSAERTGGSVSTLTIQRTQQEDSAVYLCASSPQGNYEQYFGPGTRLTVT.

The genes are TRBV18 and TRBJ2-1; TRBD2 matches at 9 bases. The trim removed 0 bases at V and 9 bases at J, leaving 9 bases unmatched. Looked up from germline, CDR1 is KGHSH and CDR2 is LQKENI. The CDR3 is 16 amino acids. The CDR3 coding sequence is TGTGCCAGCTCACCACCGGACAGCGGGAGGCTTCGTGAGCAGTTCTTC. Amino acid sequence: CASSPPDSGRLREQFF.

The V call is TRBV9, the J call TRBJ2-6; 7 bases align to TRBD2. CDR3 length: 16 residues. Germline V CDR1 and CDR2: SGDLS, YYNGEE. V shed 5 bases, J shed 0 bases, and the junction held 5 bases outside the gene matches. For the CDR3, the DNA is TGTGCCAGCAGTGATAGCGGGCTCTCTGGGGCCAACGTCCTGACTTTC. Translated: CASSDSGLSGANVLTF.

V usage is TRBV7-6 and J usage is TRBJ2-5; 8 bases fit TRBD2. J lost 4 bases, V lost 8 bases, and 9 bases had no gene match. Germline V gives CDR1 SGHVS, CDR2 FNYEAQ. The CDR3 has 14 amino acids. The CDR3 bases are TGTGCCAGCCTGAGCGGGAGTGGGTCAGAGACCCAGTACTTC. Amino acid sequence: CASLSGSGSETQYF.

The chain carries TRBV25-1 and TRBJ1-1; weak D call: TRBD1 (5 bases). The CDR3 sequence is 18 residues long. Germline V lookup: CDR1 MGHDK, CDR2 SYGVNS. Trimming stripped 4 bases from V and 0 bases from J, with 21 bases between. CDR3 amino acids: CASSGPGWGIIMNTEAFF. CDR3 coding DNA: TGTGCCAGCAGTGGCCCCGGGTGGGGCATCATAATGAACACTGAAGCTTTCTTT.

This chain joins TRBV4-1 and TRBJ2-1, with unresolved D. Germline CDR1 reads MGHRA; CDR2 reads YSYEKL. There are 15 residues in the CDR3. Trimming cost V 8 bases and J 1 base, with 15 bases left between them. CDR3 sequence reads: CASSNPRSSYNEQFF. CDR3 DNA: TGCGCCAGCTCAAACCCCCGGAGTTCCTACAATGAGCAGTTCTTC.

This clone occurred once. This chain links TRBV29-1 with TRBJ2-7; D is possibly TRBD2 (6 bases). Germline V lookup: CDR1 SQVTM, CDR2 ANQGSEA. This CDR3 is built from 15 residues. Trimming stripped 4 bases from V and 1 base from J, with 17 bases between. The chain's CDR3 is CSVVGVEGFSYEQYF. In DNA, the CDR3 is TGCAGCGTTGTAGGGGTGGAGGGGTTTTCCTACGAGCAGTACTTC.

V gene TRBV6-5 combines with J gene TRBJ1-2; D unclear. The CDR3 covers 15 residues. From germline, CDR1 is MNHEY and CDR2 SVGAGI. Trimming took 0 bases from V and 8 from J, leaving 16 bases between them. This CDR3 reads CASSYSIRDKGGYTF. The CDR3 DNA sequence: TGTGCCAGCAGTTACTCAATCCGAGACAAAGGAGGCTACACCTTC.

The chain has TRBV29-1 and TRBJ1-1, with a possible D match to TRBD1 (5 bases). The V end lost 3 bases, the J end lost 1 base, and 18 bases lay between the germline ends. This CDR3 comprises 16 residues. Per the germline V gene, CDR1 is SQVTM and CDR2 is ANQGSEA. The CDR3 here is CSVDGGGLKRNTEAFF. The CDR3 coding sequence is TGCAGCGTTGATGGGGGAGGCCTTAAAAGGAACACTGAAGCTTTCTTT.

The CDR3 bases are TGCAGCGTTGCTGGCTTGAACAGGGGGTATGGCTACACCTTC. The encoded protein is CSVAGLNRGYGYTF. The V gene is TRBV29-1, the J gene TRBJ1-2, with 8 bases identical to TRBD1. This CDR3 has 14 amino acids. Losses at the gene ends were 4 bases for V and 5 bases for J; bases not matched to a gene: 9. Germline lookup yields CDR1 SQVTM and CDR2 ANQGSEA.

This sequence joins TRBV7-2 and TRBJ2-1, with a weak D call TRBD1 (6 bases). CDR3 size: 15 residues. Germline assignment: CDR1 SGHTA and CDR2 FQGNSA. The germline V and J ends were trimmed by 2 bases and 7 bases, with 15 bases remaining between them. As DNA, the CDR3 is TGTGCCAGCAGCTTATATGGGGGCCTTAGGAATGAGCAGTTCTTC. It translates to CASSLYGGLRNEQFF.

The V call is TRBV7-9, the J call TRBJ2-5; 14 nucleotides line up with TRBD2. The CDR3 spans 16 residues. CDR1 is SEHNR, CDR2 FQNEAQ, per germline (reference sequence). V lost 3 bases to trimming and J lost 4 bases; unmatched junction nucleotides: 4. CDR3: CASSLGLAGVRETQYF. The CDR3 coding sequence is TGTGCCAGCAGCTTGGGACTAGCGGGAGTTCGAGAGACCCAGTACTTC.

Here the CDR3 reads CASSPRGQETQYF. Written as DNA, the CDR3 is TGTGCCAGCAGCCCCCGAGGCCAAGAGACCCAGTACTTC. J is TRBJ2-5 and V is TRBV7-3, with unresolved D. V shed 5 bases and J shed 1 base, with 8 bases lying between them. Looked up from germline, CDR1 is SGHTA and CDR2 is FQGTGA. This CDR3 contains 13 residues. The variable domain in full, completed from reference TRBV7-3 and TRBJ2-5, reads GAGVSQTPSNKVTEKGKYVELRCDPISGHTALYWYRQSLGQGPEFLIYFQGTGAADDSGLPNDRFFAVRPEGSVSTLKIQRTERGDSAVYLCASSPRGQETQYFGPGTRLLVL.

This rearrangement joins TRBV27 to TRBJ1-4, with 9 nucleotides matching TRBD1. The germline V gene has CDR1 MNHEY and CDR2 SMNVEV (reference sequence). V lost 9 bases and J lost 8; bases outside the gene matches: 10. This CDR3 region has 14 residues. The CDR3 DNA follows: TGTGCCAGTAAGAGAGGGACAGGGTTGGAAAAACTGTTTTTT. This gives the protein CASKRGTGLEKLFF.

The CDR3 loop is CASSLFGRADTDTQYF. The CDR3, as DNA: TGTGCCAGCAGCTTATTCGGTCGAGCGGACACAGATACGCAGTATTTT. J is TRBJ2-3 and V is TRBV7-2; D is possibly TRBD2 (5 bases). The CDR3 is 16 residues long. V was clipped by 2 bases and J by 2 bases, with 14 bases between them. CDR1 and CDR2 from the germline V gene are SGHTA and FQGNSA. The full variable domain, with the rest looked up from reference TRBV7-2 and TRBJ2-3, is GAGVSQSPSNKVTEKGKDVELRCDPISGHTALYWYRQSLGQGLEFLIYFQGNSAPDKSGLPSDRFSAERTGGSVSTLTIQRTQQEDSAVYLCASSLFGRADTDTQYFGPGTRLTVL.

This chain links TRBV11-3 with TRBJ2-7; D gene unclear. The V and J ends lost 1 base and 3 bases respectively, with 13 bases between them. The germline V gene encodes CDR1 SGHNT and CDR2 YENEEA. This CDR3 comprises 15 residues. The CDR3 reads CASSLAPTVLYEQYF. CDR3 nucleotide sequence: TGTGCCAGCAGCTTAGCCCCGACTGTCCTCTACGAGCAGTACTTC.

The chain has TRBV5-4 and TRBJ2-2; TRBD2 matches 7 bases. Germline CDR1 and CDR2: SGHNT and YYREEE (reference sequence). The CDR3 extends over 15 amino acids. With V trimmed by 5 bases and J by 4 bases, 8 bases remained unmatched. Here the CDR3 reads CASRAAGDFTGELFF. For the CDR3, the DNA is TGTGCCAGCAGGGCCGCGGGGGACTTCACCGGGGAGCTGTTTTTT.